The next 11 T cell receptor beta chains were all read from a single sample in a study of blood T cell repertoires in COVID-19. Assay: immunoSEQ multiplex PCR; the TCRdb copy retains only in-frame clones and omits some. Among around 170,000 clones listed, more than 85% were seen once. The specimen was peripheral blood. The receptor source for this set is a man in his 60s with COVID-19, enrolled during active disease.

The chain employs TRBV12-3 or TRBV12-4 and TRBJ1-3; D remains ambiguous. Trimming shortened V by 5 bases and J by 4 bases, and 9 bases separated the two germline ends. The CDR3 extends over 13 amino acids. For the CDR3, the DNA is TGTGCCAGCAGTATCAACACGGGAAACACCATATATTTT. It is translated as CASSINTGNTIYF.

J is TRBJ2-7 and V is TRBV2; maybe TRBD2 (5 bases). CDR3 length equals 13 residues. Germline V CDR1 and CDR2: SNHLY, FYNNEI. The V end was cut by 5 bases, the J end by 10 bases, with 18 bases between. CDR3 in amino acids: CASSPGIGSSQYF. The CDR3 nucleotides are TGTGCCAGCAGTCCGGGGATAGGGTCGAGCCAGTACTTC.

V gene TRBV2 combines with J gene TRBJ2-3, with TRBD1 identical over 11 bases. Germline CDR1 reads SNHLY; CDR2 reads FYNNEI. The ends lost 4 bases at V and 9 bases at J; junction bases unmatched: 0. The CDR3 length is 12 residues. The CDR3 sequence is CASSGTGGTQYF. The DNA of the CDR3 is TGTGCCAGCAGTGGGACAGGGGGCACGCAGTATTTT.

In this sample, this clone turned up once. The chain uses TRBV25-1 and TRBJ2-7; 11 positions match TRBD2. Trimming cost V 8 bases and J 4 bases; bases outside gene matches: 10. CDR3 length: 15 amino acids. The germline gives CDR1 MGHDK, CDR2 SYGVNS. CDR3 protein: CASSREGTSGYEQYF. In nucleotides, the CDR3 is TGTGCCAGCTCCCGGGAGGGGACTAGCGGATACGAGCAGTACTTC.

The V gene is TRBV19, the J gene TRBJ1-2; 12 nucleotides match TRBD1. The CDR3 length is 18 residues. Per the germline V gene, CDR1 is LNHDA and CDR2 is SQIVND (reference sequence). J lost 1 base, V lost 7 bases, and 13 bases had no gene match. CDR3 in DNA: TGTGCCAGTACCCAAACCGGGACAGGGGGCAGTTATAACTATGGCTACACCTTC. Encoded protein: CASTQTGTGGSYNYGYTF.

The chain uses TRBV29-1 and TRBJ2-5; the D gene is possibly TRBD2 (6 bases). This CDR3 region has 13 residues. V shed 6 bases and J shed 1 base, with 12 bases lying between them. Germline assignment: CDR1 SQVTM and CDR2 ANQGSEA. In DNA, the CDR3 is TGCAGCGTCCCCGCGGGGTCCCAAGAGACCCAGTACTTC. Translated: CSVPAGSQETQYF.

This chain uses TRBV4-1 with TRBJ1-1; 9 bases fit TRBD1. CDR3 length: 15 residues. J lost 2 bases, V lost 5 bases, and 6 bases had no gene match. Germline values: CDR1 MGHRA, CDR2 YSYEKL. Written as DNA, the CDR3 is TGCGCCAGCAGCACACGACAGGGGGATAACACTGAAGCTTTCTTT. Translating it yields CASSTRQGDNTEAFF.

The V gene is TRBV27, the J gene TRBJ2-1, with TRBD2 identical over 11 bases. There are 15 residues in the CDR3. V was pared by 8 bases and J by 6 bases, with 9 bases of the junction left unmatched. Germline CDR1 reads MNHEY; CDR2 reads SMNVEV (reference sequence). The CDR3 region is CASSVAGGPSNEQFF. CDR3 bases: TGTGCCAGCTCCGTAGCGGGAGGGCCTAGCAATGAGCAGTTCTTC.

The chain employs TRBV3-1 (or the pseudogene TRBV3-2) and TRBJ2-2, with D perhaps matching TRBD1 (6 bases). The germline gives CDR1 LGHDT, CDR2 YNNKEL (reference sequence). V was clipped by 4 bases and J by 9 bases, with 9 bases between them. The CDR3 is 12 residues long. CDR3 sequence reads: CASSRGGWELFF. CDR3 coding DNA: TGTGCCAGCAGCCGAGGGGGTTGGGAGCTGTTTTTT.

A note on this clone: Other nucleotide sequences in the sample specify the same CDR3. CDR3 DNA sequence: TGTGCCAGCTCACCCGGGCAGGGAGGAGAGACCCAGTACTTC. Amino acid sequence: CASSPGQGGETQYF. The V and J genes are TRBV18 and TRBJ2-5, with a tentative D call TRBD2 (6 bases). The CDR3 is 14 amino acids. From germline, CDR1 is KGHSH and CDR2 LQKENI. Between the trimmed V and J ends, which lost 3 bases and 4 bases, there was a span of 12 bases. Full variable domain (outside the CDR3, taken from reference TRBV18 and TRBJ2-5): NAGVMQNPRHLVRRRGQEARLRCSPMKGHSHVYWYRQLPEEGLKFMVYLQKENIIDESGMPKERFSAEFPKEGPSILRIQQVVRGDSAAYFCASSPGQGGETQYFGPGTRLLVL.

The chain has TRBV19 and TRBJ1-5, with D possibly matching TRBD1 (5 bases). There are 15 residues in the CDR3. The V gene's germline CDR1 is LNHDA and CDR2 SQIVND (reference sequence). The ends were cut back, 6 bases at V and 4 bases at J, with 16 bases in the middle. This CDR3 is CASRSNQGLNQPQHF. CDR3 bases: TGTGCCAGTAGATCCAATCAGGGTTTGAATCAGCCCCAGCATTTT. Combining the CDR3 with reference TRBV19 and TRBJ1-5 gives the whole variable domain DGGITQSPKYLFRKEGQNVTLSCEQNLNHDAMYWYRQDPGQGLRLIYYSQIVNDFQKGDIAEGYSVSREKKESFPLTVTSAQKNPTAFYLCASRSNQGLNQPQHFGDGTRLSIL.